The 22 T cell receptor beta chains given below trace back to one sample, sequenced in a study of regulatory T cells in long-lasting Graves disease. Documented time point: newly diagnosed GD, antithyroid drugs for less than 3 months. The TCR library used RNA extracted from PBMCs. Arm-PCR of CDR3 regions and iRepertoire HTBI primers were the basis on which TCR beta libraries were built. TCRdb analysed the multiplex PCR reads with MiXCR anew, one entry per CDR3 protein. This sample carries more than 400,000 distinct CDR3 sequences, around 15% of them seen once, and the ten largest clones take about 12%. These sequences were also reported in another study, on T cells in Graves' hyperthyroidism and ophthalmopathy.

The specimen comprised peripheral blood mononuclear cells (PBMCs), sampled at new diagnosis, from a patient treated with antithyroid drugs. The receptors originated from a man in his forties with Graves disease.

This clonotype was found many times. The J gene is TRBJ2-5, the V gene TRBV3-1; D is unclear. V shed 7 bases and J shed 5 bases, with 8 bases lying between them. The CDR3 has 11 amino acids. Germline CDR1 and CDR2: LGHDT and YNNKEL (reference sequence). The DNA of the CDR3 is TGTGCCAGCACGTCCGATGAGACCCAGTACTTC. Translating it yields CASTSDETQYF.

The V and J genes are TRBV10-1 and TRBJ2-3, with 10 bases fitting TRBD1. Germline CDR1 reads WNHNN; CDR2 reads SYGVQD (reference sequence). V lost 3 bases, J lost 1 base, and 1 base stayed unmatched. The CDR3 consists of 15 residues. Written as DNA, the CDR3 is TGCGCCAGCAGTGAAGGACAGGGGGGCACAGATACGCAGTATTTT. Its protein is CASSEGQGGTDTQYF.

This clonotype is a singleton in its sample. An end of the junction does not agree with germline; a read error may underlie this. The DNA of the CDR3 is TGTGCCAACAGCGTCCTCGCGGGAGGGCCTTCGTCGTACAATGAGCAGTTCTTC. Protein product: CANSVLAGGPSSYNEQFF. This chain connects TRBV9 to TRBJ2-1, with 9 bases lining up with TRBD2. Germline lookup yields CDR1 SGDLS and CDR2 YYNGEE. The CDR3 sequence is 18 residues long.

The sample holds many counts of this clonotype. V gene TRBV10-3 combines with J gene TRBJ2-1; 9 bases map to TRBD2. CDR1 and CDR2 from the germline V gene are ENHRY and SYGVKD. The trim removed 8 bases at V and 9 bases at J, leaving 8 bases unmatched. The CDR3 has 13 amino acids. The CDR3 sequence: CAIGEREVREQFF. CDR3 nucleotide sequence: TGTGCCATCGGGGAGCGGGAGGTTCGTGAGCAGTTCTTC.

This sequence joins TRBV9 and TRBJ2-3; tentative D call: TRBD2 (5 bases). V lost 3 bases to trimming and J lost 8 bases, with 13 bases between them. The CDR3 is 13 residues long. Germline lookup yields CDR1 SGDLS and CDR2 YYNGEE. CDR3 protein: CASSDRPRGTQYF. CDR3 nucleotides: TGTGCCAGCAGCGATAGACCACGGGGTACGCAGTATTTT.

The sample holds many counts of this clonotype. V gene TRBV27 combines with J gene TRBJ2-7, with 9 positions matching TRBD2. The V gene end was trimmed by 6 bases and the J gene end by 2 bases; junction bases not matched to a gene: 11. The V gene's germline CDR1 is MNHEY and CDR2 SMNVEV (reference sequence). CDR3 length: 16 residues. CDR3 coding DNA: TGTGCCAGCAGCCCGCGACTAGCGGTAAAAGCCTACGAGCAGTACTTC. The encoded protein is CASSPRLAVKAYEQYF.

J is TRBJ2-7 and V is TRBV29-1, with TRBD1 identical over 8 bases. Germline assignment: CDR1 SQVTM and CDR2 ANQGSEA. J lost 3 bases, V lost 7 bases, and 8 bases had no gene match. This CDR3 is 13 amino acids long. This CDR3 is CSAAGTGDYEQYF. The CDR3, as DNA: TGCAGCGCCGCCGGGACAGGCGACTACGAGCAGTACTTC.

V gene TRBV20-1 combines with J gene TRBJ2-7; D is perhaps TRBD2 (6 bases). Germline CDR1 is DFQATT and CDR2 is SNEGSKA (reference sequence). The germline V and J ends were trimmed by 5 bases and 5 bases, with 10 bases remaining between them. The CDR3 runs to 11 residues. CDR3 in amino acids: CSAGGSHEQYF. The CDR3 coding sequence is TGCAGTGCTGGGGGGTCCCACGAGCAGTACTTC.

CDR3 in amino acids: CASSLVAEDYYGYTF. The CDR3 coding sequence is TGTGCCAGCAGCTTAGTCGCAGAAGATTACTATGGCTACACCTTC. The chain joins TRBV11-2 to TRBJ1-2, with D uncertain. Between the trimmed V and J ends, which lost 1 base and 3 bases, there was a span of 12 bases. This CDR3 has 15 residues. Germline-derived CDR1 and CDR2 are SGHAT and FQNNGV.

As concerns this clonotype: The junction does not match germline at one end; this may be a read error. The chain couples TRBV6-1 to TRBJ1-4; D is uncertain. Germline CDR1 is MNHNS and CDR2 is SASEGT. The CDR3 runs 13 residues. In DNA, the CDR3 is TGCGCCAGCAGTGATGGACCCCTTGGGAAACTGTTTTTT. This encodes CASSDGPLGKLFF.

This clonotype was counted many times. The CDR3 nucleotides read TGTGCCAGCAGCTCCGGACAGGGGGTAGAAGAGACCCAGTACTTC. As protein: CASSSGQGVEETQYF. The rearrangement uses TRBV7-9 and TRBJ2-5; 10 bases align to TRBD1. The CDR3 is 15 residues long. J gave up 3 bases and V 4 bases, and 5 bases lay outside the gene matches. Germline V gene data show CDR1 as SEHNR and CDR2 as FQNEAQ (reference sequence).

This clonotype was found many times. CDR3: CSARGPAGGPLSTDTQYF. The CDR3 nucleotides are TGCAGTGCTAGAGGACCAGCGGGAGGGCCTCTTAGCACAGATACGCAGTATTTT. V usage is TRBV20-1 and J usage is TRBJ2-3; 10 bases line up with TRBD2. The CDR3 runs to 18 residues. V lost 1 base to trimming and J lost 0 bases; unmatched junction nucleotides: 10. Germline CDR1 is DFQATT and CDR2 is SNEGSKA (reference sequence).

The V call is TRBV6-6, the J call TRBJ2-7; D unclear. CDR3 length: 14 amino acids. Trimming left V 0 bases short and J 2 bases short, with 8 bases between. The germline V gene has CDR1 MNHNY and CDR2 SVGAGI (reference sequence). In DNA form, the CDR3 reads TGTGCCAGCAGTTACTCGGCCTACACCTACGAGCAGTACTTC. It is translated as CASSYSAYTYEQYF.

Remarks on this clonotype: A far larger clone is one base from this, pointing to a likely read error. V gene TRBV5-1 combines with J gene TRBJ2-3; D is perhaps TRBD2 (5 bases). The CDR3 runs 14 residues. Looked up from germline, CDR1 is SGHRS and CDR2 is YFSETQ. CDR3 nucleotides: TGTGCCAGCAGCTTGGGGAGACTCATAGATACGCAGTATTTT. Residues: CASSLGRLIDTQYF.

This clonotype was seen a handful of times. The chain couples TRBV11-2 to TRBJ2-7; 7 bases align to TRBD1. Trimming took 5 bases from V and 6 from J; bases not matched to a gene: 10. Germline V gene sequence: CDR1 SGHAT, CDR2 FQNNGV. This CDR3 region has 14 residues. CDR3 DNA: TGTGCCAGCAGCCCCTGGGACAGCGTTGTCGAGCAGTACTTC. It yields the protein CASSPWDSVVEQYF.

V and J are TRBV7-9 and TRBJ2-5, with D uncertain. This CDR3 comprises 13 residues. The germline CDR1 and CDR2 sequences are SEHNR and FQNEAQ (reference sequence). Deletions cut 1 base from V and 14 bases from J, with 17 bases between. In DNA, the CDR3 is TGTGCCAGCAGCTTAGTACCGTATGTTGGCTGCTACTTC. It translates to CASSLVPYVGCYF.

This clonotype was recorded at least ten times. The V gene is TRBV5-1, the J gene TRBJ2-1; TRBD2 might be the D (5 bases). This CDR3 has 12 amino acids. CDR1 is SGHRS, CDR2 YFSETQ, per germline. The CDR3 coding sequence is TGCGCGGGTGGCTTCGGTAGCGATGAGCAGTTCTTC. Its translation is CAGGFGSDEQFF.

This clonotype came up many times. The chain recombines TRBV27 with TRBJ2-7; D remains unclear. Germline V lookup: CDR1 MNHEY, CDR2 SMNVEV (reference sequence). The CDR3 contains 13 residues. V was clipped by 4 bases and J by 6 bases, with 13 bases between them. CDR3 loop: CASSYGRESEQYF. DNA for the CDR3: TGTGCCAGCAGTTACGGGCGAGAAAGCGAGCAGTACTTC.

Note on this clonotype: This may be a read error, as it is one base from a much larger clone. CDR3 coding DNA: TGTGCCAGCAGTGATGCCAGTTTGGTAACCTACGAGCAGTACTTC. Translation: CASSDASLVTYEQYF. The chain uses TRBV2 and TRBJ2-7; D is unclear. The CDR3 is 15 amino acids. Trimming cost V 3 bases and J 2 bases, with 14 bases left between them. The germline gives CDR1 SNHLY, CDR2 FYNNEI.

This clonotype was seen ten or more times. The junction does not match germline at one end; this may be a read error. V gene TRBV5-1 combines with J gene TRBJ2-7, with 9 bases identical to TRBD2. This CDR3 contains 14 residues. Looked up from germline, CDR1 is SGHRS and CDR2 is YFSETQ. CDR3 residues: CASSFSGSTYEQYF. The CDR3 DNA sequence: TGTGCCAGCAGCTTTAGCGGGAGTACCTACGAGCAGTACTTC.

Ten or more counts support this clonotype. The chain is built from TRBV6-1 and TRBJ2-3, with D hard to call. The CDR3 sequence is 14 residues long. Germline loops: CDR1 MNHNS, CDR2 SASEGT. The V gene lost 7 bases and the J gene lost 1 base, with 12 bases spanning the gap. CDR3 bases: TGTGCCAGCACAAGCCAGTCCGGCACAGATACGCAGTATTTT. Its protein product is CASTSQSGTDTQYF.

With regard to this clonotype: A much larger clone lies one base from this, so it may be a read error. This chain uses TRBV28 with TRBJ2-7; the D is unclear. This CDR3 has 14 residues. Germline V gene data show CDR1 as MDHEN and CDR2 as SYDVKM. In DNA form, the CDR3 reads TGTACCAGCAGTTTAGTGGGATTTTCCTACGAGCAGTACTTC. As protein: CTSSLVGFSYEQYF.